One sample yielded the 32 T cell receptor beta chains listed below, sequenced in a study of T cell repertoires in cytomegalovirus infection (dated by TCRdb to 2018 to 2020). Sequencing took place on an Illumina HiSeq 1500. TCRdb cleaned the public reads at Q25 with fastp, built clones with MiXCR and kept in-frame beta chains. Every entry covers one CDR3 protein and lists the most common genes and DNA from its rows. The sample table lists 700,000 to 850,000 distinct CDR3 sequences, approximately 30% of them with a count of one. The top ten constitute roughly an eighth of the sample. Which antigens these TCRs recognize remains unknown. This specimen's treatment or condition label, per the study, means: in vitro stimulation with specific CMV peptide epitopes to enrich CMV-specific T cells. The material sequenced was cultured CD8+ T cells from PBMCs, taken from culture after CMV antigen stimulation. These receptor sequences come from a human donor in good health (CMV status not recorded). Some clones in this sample may be carry-over from other donors' samples.

The rearrangement joins TRBV12-3 or TRBV12-4 to TRBJ2-1, with 10 bases lining up with TRBD1. The junction had 11 bases not matched to a gene; V was cut back by 6 bases and J by 9 bases. This CDR3 spans 15 amino acids. The CDR3 is CASSFTRDRGGEQFF. CDR3 nucleotide sequence: TGTGCCAGCAGCTTTACCCGGGACAGGGGTGGTGAGCAGTTCTTC.

This clonotype appeared a few times. This chain connects TRBV5-4 to TRBJ1-2; D gene unclear. V lost 4 bases and J 8 bases, leaving 12 bases between the germline ends. Germline CDR1 reads SGHNT; CDR2 reads YYREEE (reference sequence). The CDR3 consists of 12 residues. CDR3 amino acids: CASSGEQNGYTF. CDR3 DNA sequence: TGTGCCAGCAGCGGTGAACAGAACGGCTACACCTTC.

This clonotype was counted only a few times. The V call is TRBV11-2, the J call TRBJ2-1; a weak D match, TRBD2 (5 bases). Germline V gene sequence: CDR1 SGHAT, CDR2 FQNNGV. V was clipped by 6 bases and J by 8 bases, with 8 bases between them. CDR3 length equals 11 residues. The CDR3 region has the DNA TGTGCCAGCAGGGGAGTGTATGAGCAGTTCTTC. This gives the protein CASRGVYEQFF. The full variable domain, its missing parts supplied by reference TRBV11-2 and TRBJ2-1, is EAGVAQSPRYKIIEKRQSVAFWCNPISGHATLYWYQQILGQGPKLLIQFQNNGVVDDSQLPKDRFSAERLKGVDSTLKIQPAKLEDSAVYLCASRGVYEQFFGPGTRLTVL.

The CDR3 DNA sequence: TGTGCCAGCAGTTTAGGCCCGGGACTAGTCTACAATGAGCAGTTCTTC. It yields the protein CASSLGPGLVYNEQFF. The rearrangement uses TRBV12-3 or TRBV12-4 and TRBJ2-1, with 8 bases lining up with TRBD2. This CDR3 region has 16 residues. Losses at the gene ends were 1 base for V and 3 bases for J; bases not matched to a gene: 5.

This sequence joins TRBV7-8 and TRBJ1-5; D unresolved. There are 15 residues in the CDR3. Trimming cost V 5 bases and J 6 bases, with 17 bases left between them. CDR1 is SGHVS, CDR2 FQNEAQ, per germline. The CDR3 loop is CASSLRGVEGQPQHF. CDR3 DNA: TGTGCCAGCAGCCTACGCGGAGTTGAGGGTCAGCCCCAGCATTTT.

There are a few counts of this clonotype. This chain connects TRBV27 to TRBJ1-1, with D unresolved. CDR1 is MNHEY, CDR2 SMNVEV, per germline (reference sequence). This CDR3 comprises 13 residues. Trimming shortened V by 2 bases and J by 6 bases, and 10 bases separated the two germline ends. For the CDR3, the DNA is TGTGCCAGCAGTTTAATAGCTGCCCCTGAAGCTTTCTTT. This sequence encodes CASSLIAAPEAFF.

This clonotype appeared many times. V is TRBV6-1 and J is TRBJ2-7; either TRBD1 or TRBD2 may supply D (5 bases each). Germline values: CDR1 MNHNS, CDR2 SASEGT. The ends were cut back, 0 bases at V and 4 bases at J, with 19 bases in the middle. CDR3 length: 17 amino acids. As DNA, the CDR3 is TGTGCCAGCAGTGAAGCGGGGGTAGCAGGGCCAACTTACGAGCAGTACGTC. It yields the protein CASSEAGVAGPTYEQYV.

CDR3 in amino acids: CAWGSEGSQGDTEAFF. The CDR3 region has the DNA TGTGCCTGGGGGTCCGAGGGCTCACAGGGTGACACTGAAGCTTTCTTT. V gene TRBV30 combines with J gene TRBJ1-1, with D possibly TRBD1 on 6 matching bases. Trimming left V 5 bases short and J 3 bases short, with 22 bases between. This CDR3 comprises 16 residues. CDR1 GTSNPN and CDR2 SVGIG come from the germline V gene (reference sequence).

The V call is TRBV19, the J call TRBJ1-1, with no clear D. Trimming removed 2 bases from V and 3 bases from J, with 7 bases in between. CDR3 length: 13 residues. The V gene's germline CDR1 is LNHDA and CDR2 SQIVND (reference sequence). The CDR3 DNA follows: TGTGCCAGTAGTATAACCATCTACACTGAAGCTTTCTTT. It is translated as CASSITIYTEAFF.

This clonotype was seen a few times. The genes are TRBV4-1 and TRBJ2-7; tentatively, D is TRBD2 (5 bases). V was trimmed by 1 base and J by 2 bases, leaving 15 bases between them. CDR1 and CDR2 (germline): MGHRA, YSYEKL. The CDR3 consists of 16 residues. The CDR3 DNA follows: TGCGCCAGCAGCCAAGGGGCGGGCTCGCCGGCCTACGAGCAGTACTTC. Translating gives CASSQGAGSPAYEQYF.

The CDR3 loop reads CASSFRTVTGELFF. The CDR3 nucleotides read TGCGCCAGCAGCTTTAGGACAGTCACCGGGGAGCTGTTTTTT. The gene calls are TRBV5-1 and TRBJ2-2; TRBD1 is a possible D gene (6 bases). Germline CDR1 is SGHRS and CDR2 is YFSETQ. V lost 2 bases to trimming and J lost 4 bases, with 9 bases between them. CDR3 length: 14 amino acids.

Points on this clonotype: One end of the junction does not line up with germline, which may come from a read error. The chain is built from TRBV2 and TRBJ2-7, with D tentatively TRBD2 (6 bases). CDR1 SNHLY and CDR2 FYNNEI come from the germline V gene. This CDR3 has 15 amino acids. The CDR3 region is CVSSEARGVSYEQYF. In DNA form, the CDR3 reads TGTGTCAGCAGTGAAGCGCGGGGTGTATCCTACGAGCAGTACTTC.

This clonotype showed up many times. The chain has TRBV7-8 and TRBJ2-2, with 7 bases fitting TRBD1. J lost 3 bases, V lost 5 bases, and 9 bases had no gene match. Per germline, CDR1 SGHVS and CDR2 FQNEAQ. There are 16 residues in the CDR3. The CDR3 DNA reads TGTGCCAGCAGCACATACCGGGACAGTTACACCGGGGAGCTGTTTTTT. Amino acids: CASSTYRDSYTGELFF.

This chain joins TRBV9 and TRBJ1-1; D unresolved. V lost 6 bases to trimming and J lost 1 base, with 13 bases between them. CDR3 length equals 14 residues. Germline CDR1 and CDR2: SGDLS and YYNGEE. The DNA of the CDR3 is TGTGCCAGCACTGAAACAAACAGGAACACTGAAGCTTTCTTT. Translated, it gives CASTETNRNTEAFF.

With respect to this clonotype: The limits of the CDR3 on the DNA are not certain, so only TCRdb's listed CDR3 is given. V usage is TRBV12-3 or TRBV12-4 and J usage is TRBJ2-2. Including both end residues, the CDR3 is 18 amino acids long. CDR3 in amino acids: CASSSSSLRSQNTGELFF.

This clonotype was counted a few times. The V gene is TRBV7-3, the J gene TRBJ1-6; D gene ambiguous. The V and J ends lost 1 base and 0 bases respectively, with 4 bases between them. The CDR3 extends over 15 amino acids. The germline V gene has CDR1 SGHTA and CDR2 FQGTGA. CDR3 sequence (DNA): TGTGCCAGCAGCTTAAGTCCCTCCTATAATTCACCCCTCCACTTT. Amino acid sequence: CASSLSPSYNSPLHF.

V usage is TRBV10-2 and J usage is TRBJ2-2; 8 positions agree with TRBD2. The CDR3 totals 17 residues. Germline V CDR1 and CDR2: WSHSY, SAAADI. J was trimmed by 7 bases and V by 7 bases; bases with no gene match: 17. CDR3 nucleotide sequence: TGCGCCAGCACTTCCGGGACTAGAGCGGTGATGGGCGGGGAGCTGTTTTTT. This translates into CASTSGTRAVMGGELFF.

In its sample, this clonotype was seen a few times. The chain has TRBV6-6 and TRBJ1-4; a weak D match, TRBD1 (6 bases). Germline CDR1 and CDR2: MNHNY and SVGAGI (reference sequence). The CDR3 consists of 15 residues. The V end was cut by 6 bases, the J end by 7 bases, with 18 bases between. Written as DNA, the CDR3 is TGTGCCAGCAGAACCTTAGGTGGGGGCGCTGAAAAACTGTTTTTT. Translation gives CASRTLGGGAEKLFF.

The chain links TRBV7-6 to TRBJ1-1, with D hard to call. The CDR3 sequence is 13 residues long. V dropped 9 bases and J dropped 0 bases, with 11 bases sitting between them. Germline-derived CDR1 and CDR2 are SGHVS and FNYEAQ. The CDR3 loop reads CASHRVMNTEAFF. The CDR3 nucleotides read TGTGCCAGTCATAGGGTGATGAACACTGAAGCTTTCTTT.

This chain connects TRBV27 to TRBJ2-7; D remains ambiguous. This CDR3 is 14 amino acids long. Per the germline V gene, CDR1 is MNHEY and CDR2 is SMNVEV (reference sequence). Trimming cost V 0 bases and J 1 base, with 7 bases left between them. The CDR3 DNA reads TGTGCCAGCAGTTTATCGTCCAGGTCCTACGAGCAGTACTTC. This gives the protein CASSLSSRSYEQYF.

The chain combines TRBV7-4 with TRBJ1-2, with TRBD1 identical over 9 bases. Germline V CDR1 and CDR2: SGHVT, SQSDAQ. The V segment lost 1 base and the J segment 6 bases; nucleotides outside the gene matches: 3. The CDR3 runs to 14 residues. This CDR3 is CASSLGRTGDGYTF. In nucleotides, the CDR3 is TGTGCCAGCAGCTTAGGACGGACAGGGGATGGCTACACCTTC. Looking up the rest from reference TRBV7-4 and TRBJ1-2 gives the full variable domain: GAGVSQSPRYKVAKRGRDVALRCDSISGHVTLYWYRQTLGQGSEVLTYSQSDAQRDKSGRPSGRFSAERPERSVSTLKIQRTEQGDSAVYLCASSLGRTGDGYTFGSGTRLTVV.

This clonotype appeared a few times. Written as DNA, the CDR3 is TGTGCCAGCAGTGGGGACGCCTCCGGCACCGGGGAGCTGTTTTTT. Translation: CASSGDASGTGELFF. V is TRBV6-1 and J is TRBJ2-2; D might be TRBD1 or TRBD2, each matching 5 bases. V dropped 4 bases and J dropped 4 bases, with 13 bases sitting between them. This CDR3 has 15 residues. The germline CDR1 and CDR2 sequences are MNHNS and SASEGT.

The CDR3 bases are TGTGCCAGCAGCTTATCTACTAGCGGAGGGGAGCTGTTTTTT. It encodes CASSLSTSGGELFF. The chain uses TRBV7-9 and TRBJ2-2; 8 positions agree with TRBD2. The germline V gene has CDR1 SEHNR and CDR2 FQNEAQ (reference sequence). The CDR3 extends over 14 amino acids. Losses at the gene ends were 2 bases for V and 8 bases for J; bases not matched to a gene: 4.

The chain links TRBV19 to TRBJ1-1; 7 bases map to TRBD1. After removal of 5 bases from V and 0 bases from J, the junction contained 3 bases not matched to a gene. The CDR3 has 14 amino acids. Looked up from germline, CDR1 is LNHDA and CDR2 is SQIVND (reference sequence). In DNA, the CDR3 is TGTGCCAGTAGTTGGGACAGCATGAACACTGAAGCTTTCTTT. It yields the protein CASSWDSMNTEAFF.

This clonotype was found a few times. The chain combines TRBV7-6 with TRBJ2-2, with D perhaps being TRBD1 or TRBD2 (6 bases each). The CDR3 has 15 residues. Between the trimmed V and J ends, which lost 5 bases and 4 bases, there was a span of 14 bases. The germline CDR1 and CDR2 sequences are SGHVS and FNYEAQ. The DNA for the CDR3 is TGTGCCAGCAGCCACGACAGGAGGGGCACCGGGGAGCTGTTTTTT. It codes for CASSHDRRGTGELFF.

This clonotype was counted between two and nine times. The J gene is TRBJ1-2, the V gene TRBV18; 10 nucleotides agree with TRBD1. Per the germline V gene, CDR1 is KGHSH and CDR2 is LQKENI. Trimming cost V 2 bases and J 4 bases; bases outside gene matches: 10. The CDR3 runs to 17 residues. The CDR3 sequence: CASSPRDRGVDPYGYTF. In DNA, the CDR3 is TGTGCCAGCTCACCAAGGGACAGGGGTGTTGATCCCTATGGCTACACCTTC.

The genes are TRBV11-2 and TRBJ1-2, with D perhaps matching TRBD1 (5 bases). CDR1 and CDR2 (germline): SGHAT, FQNNGV. Trimming removed 1 base from V and 8 bases from J, with 26 bases in between. The CDR3 contains 18 residues. The CDR3 protein is CASSLAPPFQDNWGGYTF. The CDR3 nucleotides read TGTGCCAGCAGCTTAGCCCCTCCTTTTCAAGACAACTGGGGGGGCTACACCTTC. Complete variable domain (other parts from reference TRBV11-2 and TRBJ1-2): EAGVAQSPRYKIIEKRQSVAFWCNPISGHATLYWYQQILGQGPKLLIQFQNNGVVDDSQLPKDRFSAERLKGVDSTLKIQPAKLEDSAVYLCASSLAPPFQDNWGGYTFGSGTRLTVV.

The chain combines TRBV20-1 with TRBJ2-2; TRBD1 matches 9 bases. V gave up 6 bases and J gave up 3 bases; unmatched junction bases: 8. Germline CDR1 reads DFQATT; CDR2 reads SNEGSKA (reference sequence). The length of the CDR3 is 15 residues. The CDR3 here is CSAQGQGYYTGELFF. CDR3 coding DNA: TGCAGTGCCCAGGGACAGGGTTATTACACCGGGGAGCTGTTTTTT.

The J gene is TRBJ2-5, the V gene TRBV7-9; perhaps TRBD1 as D (6 bases). Germline assignment: CDR1 SEHNR and CDR2 FQNEAQ (reference sequence). V lost 0 bases, J lost 5 bases, and 13 bases lay in between. The CDR3 sequence is 15 residues long. The CDR3, as DNA: TGTGCCAGCAGCTTAGCGACAGGTGACAGGGAGACCCAGTACTTC. It yields the protein CASSLATGDRETQYF.

The chain uses TRBV7-3 and TRBJ2-3; 9 bases match TRBD2. Germline values: CDR1 SGHTA, CDR2 FQGTGA. The J segment lost 4 bases and the V segment lost 7 bases, leaving 6 bases of the junction unmatched. The CDR3 has 14 residues. In DNA form, the CDR3 reads TGTGCCAGCAACCCAGCGGGGGGCGCAGATACGCAGTATTTT. Translation gives CASNPAGGADTQYF.

The table lists this clonotype with a count of one. The chain has TRBV6-1 and TRBJ2-3, with 9 nucleotides matching TRBD2. V lost 3 bases, J lost 1 base, and 5 bases stayed unmatched. Germline V gene data show CDR1 as MNHNS and CDR2 as SASEGT. There are 16 residues in the CDR3. CDR3 region: CASSDPRLAGTDTQYF. In nucleotides, the CDR3 is TGTGCCAGCAGTGACCCCAGACTAGCGGGCACAGATACGCAGTATTTT.

This sequence joins TRBV6-5 and TRBJ1-1; D perhaps matches TRBD1 (5 bases). Per germline, CDR1 MNHEY and CDR2 SVGAGI. The V gene lost 0 bases and the J gene lost 0 bases, with 11 bases spanning the gap. The CDR3 is made up of 16 amino acids. CDR3 sequence: CASSYSWGMMNTEAFF. The CDR3 DNA follows: TGTGCCAGCAGTTACTCGTGGGGGATGATGAACACTGAAGCTTTCTTT.